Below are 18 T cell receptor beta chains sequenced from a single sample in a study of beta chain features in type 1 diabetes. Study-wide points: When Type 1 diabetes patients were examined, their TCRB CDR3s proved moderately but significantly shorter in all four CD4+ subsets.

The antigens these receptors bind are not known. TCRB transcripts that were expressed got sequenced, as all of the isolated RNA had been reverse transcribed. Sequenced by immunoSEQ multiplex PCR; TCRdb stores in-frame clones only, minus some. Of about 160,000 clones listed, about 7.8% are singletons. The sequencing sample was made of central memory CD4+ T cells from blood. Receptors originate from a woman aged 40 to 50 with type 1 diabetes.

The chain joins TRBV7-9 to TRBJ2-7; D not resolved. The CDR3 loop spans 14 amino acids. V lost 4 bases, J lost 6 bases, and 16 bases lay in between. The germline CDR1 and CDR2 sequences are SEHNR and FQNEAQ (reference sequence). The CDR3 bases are TGTGCCAGCAGCTCGACATACACAAGGCCCGAGCAGTACTTC. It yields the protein CASSSTYTRPEQYF.

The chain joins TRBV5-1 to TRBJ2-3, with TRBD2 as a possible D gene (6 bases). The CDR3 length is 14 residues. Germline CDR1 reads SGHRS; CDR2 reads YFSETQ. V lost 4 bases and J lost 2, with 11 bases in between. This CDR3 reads CASSPGDFTDTQYF. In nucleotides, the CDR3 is TGCGCCAGCAGCCCCGGGGACTTCACAGATACGCAGTATTTT.

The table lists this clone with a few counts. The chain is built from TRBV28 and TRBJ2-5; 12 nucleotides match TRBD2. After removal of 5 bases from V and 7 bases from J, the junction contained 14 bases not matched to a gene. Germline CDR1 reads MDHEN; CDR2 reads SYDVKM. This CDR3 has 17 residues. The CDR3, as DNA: TGTGCCAGCAGTCTATCTAGCGGGGGGGAGACGGGGGCGACCCAGTACTTC. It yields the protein CASSLSSGGETGATQYF.

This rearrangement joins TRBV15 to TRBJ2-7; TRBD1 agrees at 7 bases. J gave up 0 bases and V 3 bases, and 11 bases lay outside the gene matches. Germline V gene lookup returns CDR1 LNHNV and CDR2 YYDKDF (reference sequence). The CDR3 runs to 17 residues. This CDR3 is CATSSWGQAGGSYEQYF. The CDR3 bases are TGTGCCACCAGCAGTTGGGGGCAGGCAGGGGGCTCCTACGAGCAGTACTTC.

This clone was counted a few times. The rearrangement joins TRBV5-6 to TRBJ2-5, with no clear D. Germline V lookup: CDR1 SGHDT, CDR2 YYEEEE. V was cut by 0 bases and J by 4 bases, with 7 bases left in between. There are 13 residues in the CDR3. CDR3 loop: CASSLVGGETQYF. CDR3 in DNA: TGTGCCAGCAGCTTGGTAGGCGGAGAGACCCAGTACTTC.

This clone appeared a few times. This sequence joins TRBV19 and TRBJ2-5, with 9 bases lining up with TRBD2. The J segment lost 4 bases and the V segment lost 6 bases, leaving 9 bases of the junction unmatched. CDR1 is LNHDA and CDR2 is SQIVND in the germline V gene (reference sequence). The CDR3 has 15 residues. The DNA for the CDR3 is TGTGCCAGTAGCATTAGCGGGGGAGTCCTAGAGACCCAGTACTTC. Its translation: CASSISGGVLETQYF.

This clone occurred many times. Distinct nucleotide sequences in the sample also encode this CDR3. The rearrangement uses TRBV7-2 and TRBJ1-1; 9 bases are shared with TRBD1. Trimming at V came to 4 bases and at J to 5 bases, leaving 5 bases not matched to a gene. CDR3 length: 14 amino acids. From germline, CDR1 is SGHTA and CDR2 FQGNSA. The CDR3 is CASSSDRGVTEAFF. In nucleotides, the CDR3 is TGTGCCAGCAGCTCGGACAGGGGAGTAACTGAAGCTTTCTTT.

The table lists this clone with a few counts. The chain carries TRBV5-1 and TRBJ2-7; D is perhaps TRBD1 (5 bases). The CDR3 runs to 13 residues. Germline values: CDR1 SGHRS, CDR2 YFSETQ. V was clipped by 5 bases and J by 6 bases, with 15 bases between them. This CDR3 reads CASRFIQGTEQYF. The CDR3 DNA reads TGCGCCAGCAGATTTATCCAGGGTACCGAGCAGTACTTC.

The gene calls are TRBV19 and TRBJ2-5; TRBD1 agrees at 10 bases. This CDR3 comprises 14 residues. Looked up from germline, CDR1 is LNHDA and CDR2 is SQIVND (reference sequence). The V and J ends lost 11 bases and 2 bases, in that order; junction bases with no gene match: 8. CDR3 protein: CASGTGDQQETQYF. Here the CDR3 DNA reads TGTGCCTCCGGGACAGGGGACCAACAAGAGACCCAGTACTTC.

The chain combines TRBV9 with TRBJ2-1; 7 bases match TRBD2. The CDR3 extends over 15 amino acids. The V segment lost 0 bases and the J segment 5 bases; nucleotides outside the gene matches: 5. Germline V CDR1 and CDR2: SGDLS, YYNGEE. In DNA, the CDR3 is TGTGCCAGCAGCGTAGTGTCTAGCGGAGACAATGAGCAGTTCTTC. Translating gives CASSVVSSGDNEQFF.

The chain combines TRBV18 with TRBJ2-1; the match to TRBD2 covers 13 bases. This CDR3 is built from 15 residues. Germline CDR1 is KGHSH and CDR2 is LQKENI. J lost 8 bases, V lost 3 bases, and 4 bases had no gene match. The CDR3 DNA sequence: TGTGCCAGCTCACCCACTAGCGGGAGGGTCGATGAGCAGTTCTTC. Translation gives CASSPTSGRVDEQFF.

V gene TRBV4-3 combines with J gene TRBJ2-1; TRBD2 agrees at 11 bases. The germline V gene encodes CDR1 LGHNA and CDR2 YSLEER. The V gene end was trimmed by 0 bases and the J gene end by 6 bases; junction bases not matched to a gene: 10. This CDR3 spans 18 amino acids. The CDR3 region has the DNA TGCGCCAGCAGCCAAGATCTTCCCACTAGCGGGAGAACCAATGAGCAGTTCTTC. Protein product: CASSQDLPTSGRTNEQFF.

In nucleotides, the CDR3 is TGTGCCAGCAGCTTAGGTCAGTTCACAGATACGCAGTATTTT. Its protein is CASSLGQFTDTQYF. The V gene is TRBV7-9, the J gene TRBJ2-3; unclear D gene. Trimming removed 1 base at V and 2 bases at J, with 7 bases between. This CDR3 region has 14 residues. Per the germline V gene, CDR1 is SEHNR and CDR2 is FQNEAQ (reference sequence).

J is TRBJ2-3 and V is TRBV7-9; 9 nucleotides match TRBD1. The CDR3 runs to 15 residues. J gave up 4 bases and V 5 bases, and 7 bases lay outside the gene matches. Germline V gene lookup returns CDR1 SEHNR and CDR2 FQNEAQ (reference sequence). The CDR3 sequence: CASSPGQGDSDTQYF. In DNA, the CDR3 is TGTGCCAGCAGCCCGGGACAGGGTGATTCAGATACGCAGTATTTT.

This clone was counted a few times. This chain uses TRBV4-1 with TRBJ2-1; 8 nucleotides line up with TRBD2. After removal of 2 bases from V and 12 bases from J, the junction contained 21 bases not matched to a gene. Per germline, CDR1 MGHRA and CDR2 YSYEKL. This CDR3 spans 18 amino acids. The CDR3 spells CASSQSEALSGTAMRQFF. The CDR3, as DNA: TGCGCCAGCAGCCAATCCGAAGCCCTTAGCGGGACGGCAATGAGGCAGTTCTTC.

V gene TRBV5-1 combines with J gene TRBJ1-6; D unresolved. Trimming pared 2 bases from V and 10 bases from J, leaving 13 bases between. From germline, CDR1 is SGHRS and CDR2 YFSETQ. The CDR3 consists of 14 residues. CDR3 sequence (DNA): TGCGCCAGCAGCTTCCCGACAACGGGGTCACCCCTCCACTTT. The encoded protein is CASSFPTTGSPLHF. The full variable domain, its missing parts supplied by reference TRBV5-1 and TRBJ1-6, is KAGVTQTPRYLIKTRGQQVTLSCSPISGHRSVSWYQQTPGQGLQFLFEYFSETQRNKGNFPGRFSGRQFSNSRSEMNVSTLELGDSALYLCASSFPTTGSPLHFGNGTRLTVT.

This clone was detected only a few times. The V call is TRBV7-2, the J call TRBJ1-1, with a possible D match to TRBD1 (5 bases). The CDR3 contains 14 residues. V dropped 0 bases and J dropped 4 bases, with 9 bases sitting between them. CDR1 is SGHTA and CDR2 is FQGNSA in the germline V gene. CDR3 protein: CASSLAGPSTEAFF. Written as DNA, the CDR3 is TGTGCCAGCAGCTTAGCGGGGCCCTCCACTGAAGCTTTCTTT.

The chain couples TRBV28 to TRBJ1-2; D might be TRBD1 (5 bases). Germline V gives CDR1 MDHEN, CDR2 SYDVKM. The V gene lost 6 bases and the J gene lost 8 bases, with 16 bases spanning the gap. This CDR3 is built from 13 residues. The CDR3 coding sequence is TGTGCCAGCAGGGACAAAGCAACAGTCGGCTACACCTTC. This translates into CASRDKATVGYTF.